These 9 T cell receptor beta chains came from one sample sequenced in a study of beta chain features in type 1 diabetes. What was sequenced were expressed TCRB transcripts, since all of the isolated RNA had been reverse transcribed. Libraries were prepared by immunoSEQ multiplex PCR; TCRdb keeps only in-frame clonotypes and omits some of them. Among 150,000 to 200,000 clones listed, 9% to 10% were seen once. Sample: central memory CD4+ T cells from blood. Every receptor here comes from a woman between 18 and 29 years old in good health.

This clone has just a few counts. The chain links TRBV7-2 to TRBJ2-3; TRBD2 aligns across 11 bases. Germline V gives CDR1 SGHTA, CDR2 FQGNSA. The J segment lost 4 bases and the V segment lost 1 base, leaving 1 base of the junction unmatched. CDR3 length equals 15 residues. CDR3 sequence reads: CASSLGLAGSDTQYF. The DNA of the CDR3 is TGTGCCAGCAGCTTAGGACTAGCGGGGTCAGATACGCAGTATTTT.

The sample holds a few counts of this clone. The chain carries TRBV18 and TRBJ2-5; D is unresolved. From germline, CDR1 is KGHSH and CDR2 LQKENI. V lost 6 bases, J lost 0 bases, and 8 bases lay in between. CDR3 length: 13 amino acids. CDR3 sequence reads: CASSRHHQETQYF. The CDR3 nucleotides are TGTGCCAGCTCCCGACACCACCAAGAGACCCAGTACTTC. Supplemented by reference TRBV18 and TRBJ2-5, the full variable domain reads NAGVMQNPRHLVRRRGQEARLRCSPMKGHSHVYWYRQLPEEGLKFMVYLQKENIIDESGMPKERFSAEFPKEGPSILRIQQVVRGDSAAYFCASSRHHQETQYFGPGTRLLVL.

In its sample, this clone was seen many times. The chain links TRBV6-5 to TRBJ1-5, with TRBD1 matching over 8 bases. The CDR3 totals 14 residues. The V and J ends lost 6 bases and 4 bases, in that order; junction bases with no gene match: 5. Germline-derived CDR1 and CDR2 are MNHEY and SVGAGI. CDR3 amino acids: CASSRQGRNQPQHF. CDR3 DNA sequence: TGTGCCAGCAGCCGACAGGGGCGAAATCAGCCCCAGCATTTT.

V and J are TRBV9 and TRBJ2-7, with D possibly matching TRBD2 (5 bases). V was trimmed by 4 bases and J by 2 bases, leaving 10 bases between them. This CDR3 has 13 amino acids. Looked up from germline, CDR1 is SGDLS and CDR2 is YYNGEE. The CDR3 protein is CASSSGETYEQYF. Here the CDR3 DNA reads TGTGCCAGCAGCAGTGGGGAGACCTACGAGCAGTACTTC. Supplemented by reference TRBV9 and TRBJ2-7, the full variable domain reads DSGVTQTPKHLITATGQRVTLRCSPRSGDLSVYWYQQSLDQGLQFLIQYYNGEERAKGNILERFSAQQFPDLHSELNLSSLELGDSALYFCASSSGETYEQYFGPGTRLTVT.

The DNA for the CDR3 is TGTGCCAGCAGTCGGGGGACAGGGAACGAGCAGTACTTC. Protein: CASSRGTGNEQYF. The chain links TRBV6-5 to TRBJ2-7; 9 nucleotides agree with TRBD1. The CDR3 is 13 residues long. After removal of 5 bases from V and 5 bases from J, the junction contained 4 bases not matched to a gene. Germline V CDR1 and CDR2: MNHEY, SVGAGI.

This clone was counted a few times. The V and J genes are TRBV30 and TRBJ1-1; TRBD1 matches at 7 bases. Germline V gene lookup returns CDR1 GTSNPN and CDR2 SVGIG (reference sequence). Trimming took 2 bases from V and 4 from J; bases not matched to a gene: 4. The CDR3 length is 13 residues. DNA for the CDR3: TGTGCCTGGAGTAGGGGGCTCGGCACTGAAGCTTTCTTT. It yields the protein CAWSRGLGTEAFF.

This clone turned up a few times. The CDR3, as DNA: TGTGCCAGCAGCCTTGACAATGGGGCCAACGTCCTGACTTTC. It specifies CASSLDNGANVLTF. The chain recombines TRBV11-3 with TRBJ2-6; no firm D call. The V end lost 5 bases, the J end lost 3 bases, and 8 bases lay between the germline ends. The CDR3 totals 14 residues. CDR1 and CDR2 (germline): SGHNT, YENEEA.

This chain joins TRBV5-1 and TRBJ2-7, with 7 positions matching TRBD2. V was pared by 4 bases and J by 2 bases, with 9 bases of the junction left unmatched. The CDR3 is 15 residues long. The germline V gene encodes CDR1 SGHRS and CDR2 YFSETQ. CDR3 residues: CASSPRGSITYEQYF. The DNA for the CDR3 is TGCGCCAGCAGCCCCCGCGGGAGTATCACCTACGAGCAGTACTTC.

This clone was seen only a few times. The V and J genes are TRBV2 and TRBJ2-4; D perhaps matches TRBD2 (7 bases). Germline V gene sequence: CDR1 SNHLY, CDR2 FYNNEI. V was cut by 5 bases and J by 7 bases, with 12 bases left in between. This CDR3 has 13 amino acids. The CDR3 region has the DNA TGTGCCAGCAGTACCCGGGGGGCGAACATTCAGTACTTC. Translation gives CASSTRGANIQYF.